This T cell receptor beta chain was profiled in a study of cytomegalovirus exposure and HLA in healthy donors. Libraries were prepared by immunoSEQ multiplex PCR; TCRdb keeps only in-frame clonotypes and omits some of them. The data hold 110,000 to 150,000 clones, with 91% observed a single time. Germline V gives CDR1 SQVTM, CDR2 ANQGSEA. CDR3 length: 13 residues. V lost 6 bases and J lost 1; bases outside the gene matches: 3. This clone was seen a handful of times. Its antigen is undetermined. Findings of the study overall: A few CMV-associated chains proved CMV antigen-specific in vitro.

Sequencing was performed on PBMCs. V is TRBV29-1 and J is TRBJ1-1; 9 nucleotides align to TRBD1. The receptor was isolated from a man aged 18 to 30 in good health and CMV-seronegative. This CDR3 is CSVGDRANTEAFF. CDR3 coding DNA: TGCAGCGTCGGGGACAGGGCGAACACTGAAGCTTTCTTT.